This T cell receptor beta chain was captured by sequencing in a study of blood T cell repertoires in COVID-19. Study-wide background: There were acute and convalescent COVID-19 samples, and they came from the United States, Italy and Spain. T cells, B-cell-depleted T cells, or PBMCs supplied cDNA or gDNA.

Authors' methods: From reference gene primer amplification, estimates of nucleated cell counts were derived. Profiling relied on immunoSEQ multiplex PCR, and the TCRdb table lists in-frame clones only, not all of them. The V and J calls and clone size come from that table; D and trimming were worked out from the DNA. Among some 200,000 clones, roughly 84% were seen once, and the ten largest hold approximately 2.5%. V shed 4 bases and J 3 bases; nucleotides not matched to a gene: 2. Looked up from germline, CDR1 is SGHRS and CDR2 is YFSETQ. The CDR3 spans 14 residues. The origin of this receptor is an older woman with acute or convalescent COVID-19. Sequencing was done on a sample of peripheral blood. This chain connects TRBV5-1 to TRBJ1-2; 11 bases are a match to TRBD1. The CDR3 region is CASSRTGGDYGYTF. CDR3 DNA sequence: TGCGCCAGCAGCCGGACAGGGGGCGACTATGGCTACACCTTC. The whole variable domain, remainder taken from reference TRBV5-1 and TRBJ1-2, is KAGVTQTPRYLIKTRGQQVTLSCSPISGHRSVSWYQQTPGQGLQFLFEYFSETQRNKGNFPGRFSGRQFSNSRSEMNVSTLELGDSALYLCASSRTGGDYGYTFGSGTRLTVV.